A selection of T cell receptor beta chains follows, all from one sample in a study of blood T cell repertoires in COVID-19. Some clones are missing from TCRdb's copy, which holds only in-frame ones; the method was immunoSEQ multiplex PCR. The sample includes approximately 280,000 clones, roughly 91% of them seen just once. Sequencing was performed on PBMCs or T cells enriched from blood (not recorded which). Source of these receptors: a woman between 55 and 75 years old who had recovered from COVID-19. The CDR3 runs from the conserved cysteine through the conserved F or W. D genes are given only for firm matches. Clone size is stated in some rows and not others, as once, few, many or a class when expanded.

TGTGCCAGCAGTTTGACAGGGGCCGGGGAGCTGTTTTTT,CASSLTGAGELFF,NA,TRBV28,TRBD1,TRBJ2-2
TGCGCCAGCACCGAACAGTGGGAGAATTCACCCCTCCACTTT,CASTEQWENSPLHF,NA,TRBV5-1,NA,TRBJ1-6
TGCAGTGCTAGTCCAGGGGACGGCACAGATACGCAGTATTTT,CSASPGDGTDTQYF,NA,TRBV20-1,NA,TRBJ2-3
TGTGCCAGCAGTTTAAGGGGACAGGGGAACGAGCCCCAGCATTTT,CASSLRGQGNEPQHF,NA,TRBV27,TRBD1,TRBJ1-5
TGTGCCAGCGGGCCTTGGGAGGCCTCCTACAATGAGCAGTTCTTC,CASGPWEASYNEQFF,NA,TRBV11-1,NA,TRBJ2-1
TGTGCCAGCAGCTTATTGGCCCGCCCCGGCAGGGGAAACGTCCTGACTTTC,CASSLLARPGRGNVLTF,NA,TRBV7-3,NA,TRBJ2-6
TGTGCCAGCAGTGCAGACATAACATATGGCTACACCTTC,CASSADITYGYTF,NA,TRBV2,NA,TRBJ1-2
TGTGCCAGCAGTTTGACTGGGGGGTTCGGAGAGACCCAGTACTTC,CASSLTGGFGETQYF,NA,TRBV28,NA,TRBJ2-5
TGTGCCAGCAGTGGGAGGACAGGGGGCATAAACACCATATATTTT,CASSGRTGGINTIYF,NA,TRBV2,TRBD1,TRBJ1-3
TGTGCCAGCAGCGTAGCCCCTCCGTACACCGGGGAGCTGTTTTTT,CASSVAPPYTGELFF,NA,TRBV9,NA,TRBJ2-2
TGTGCCAGCAGCCCCCCGGACAGACCTAACACCGGGGAGCTGTTTTTT,CASSPPDRPNTGELFF,NA,TRBV9,NA,TRBJ2-2
TGTGCTAGCAGCCCAGGGGGCGCGGACACCGGGGAGCTGTTTTTT,CASSPGGADTGELFF,NA,TRBV7-7,TRBD1,TRBJ2-2
TGTGCCAGCAGTCCCGGGACAGGGAGGGTAGTTTACGGCTACACCTTC,CASSPGTGRVVYGYTF,once,TRBV27,TRBD1,TRBJ1-2
TGTGCCAGCAGTGAAATGGATGGACAGGGGGGTGAAAAACTGTTTTTT,CASSEMDGQGGEKLFF,NA,TRBV6-1,TRBD1,TRBJ1-4
TGTGCCAGCAGGTATGCGGGCCCCGATATCTCTGAAGCTTTCTTT,CASRYAGPDISEAFF,NA,TRBV27,NA,TRBJ1-1
TGTGCCACCAGTGACCCCGGGTCCTATCAGCCCCAGCATTTT,CATSDPGSYQPQHF,NA,TRBV24-1,NA,TRBJ1-5
TGTGCCAGTTGCCTAGCGGGGGGGCACAATGAGCAGTTCTTC,CASCLAGGHNEQFF,NA,TRBV2,TRBD2,TRBJ2-1
TGTGCCAGCAGTTTTAGCGGGAGCGTAGCCTACGAGCAGTACTTC,CASSFSGSVAYEQYF,NA,TRBV27,TRBD2,TRBJ2-7
TGTGCCAGCAGCCAAGCCAAACAGGGCGGGACTGAAGCTTTCTTT,CASSQAKQGGTEAFF,few,TRBV3-1/TRBV3-2,NA,TRBJ1-1
TGTGCCAGCAGCCGGGGACAGAACTACGAGCAGTACTTC,CASSRGQNYEQYF,NA,TRBV27,TRBD1,TRBJ2-7
TGCGCCAGCCTTAGCCGGGCCGGGGAGCTGTTTTTT,CASLSRAGELFF,NA,TRBV4-1,NA,TRBJ2-2
TGTGCCAGCAGTTATACCGCGGGAAGCTCCTACGAGCAGTACTTC,CASSYTAGSSYEQYF,few,TRBV6-5,NA,TRBJ2-7
TGTGCCAGCAGGGGACAGGGTTCCTACGAGCAGTACTTC,CASRGQGSYEQYF,NA,TRBV9,TRBD1,TRBJ2-7
TGTGCCAGCAGCCTCACTAGCGGGAGGGCCGGGGAGCTGTTTTTT,CASSLTSGRAGELFF,once,TRBV7-3,TRBD2,TRBJ2-2
TGCGCCAGCTCGATACCGGACAGGAGTAATTCACCCCTCCACTTT,CASSIPDRSNSPLHF,NA,TRBV23-1,TRBD1,TRBJ1-6
TGTGCCAGCAGCTTGGGCCCCAGAGAGGAAAAACTGTTTTTT,CASSLGPREEKLFF,NA,TRBV7-9,NA,TRBJ1-4
TGTGCCAGCAGTTACTCGCAGGGCTATACTGAAGCTTTCTTT,CASSYSQGYTEAFF,NA,TRBV6-5,NA,TRBJ1-1
TGTGCCAGCAGTTATAACAGGAACACTGAAGCTTTCTTT,CASSYNRNTEAFF,NA,TRBV6-5,NA,TRBJ1-1
TGTGCCAGCAGTTTACGTGCAGGCCGGGGTGATGAGCAGTTCTTC,CASSLRAGRGDEQFF,once,TRBV27,NA,TRBJ2-1
TGTGCCAGTAGCGACAGGGGGCTTGAAGCTTTCTTT,CASSDRGLEAFF,once,TRBV19,TRBD1,TRBJ1-1
TGTGCCAGCAGCCCGAGCGGGGAGGGGACCCAGTACTTC,CASSPSGEGTQYF,NA,TRBV3-1/TRBV3-2,TRBD2,TRBJ2-5
TGTGCCAGCAGTTTTCTAGCGGGGACCTACAATGAGCAGTTCTTC,CASSFLAGTYNEQFF,NA,TRBV28,TRBD2,TRBJ2-1
TGCGCCAGCAGCTTTGGGCTAGCGGACACCTACGAGCAGTACTTC,CASSFGLADTYEQYF,NA,TRBV5-1,TRBD2,TRBJ2-7
TGTGCCAGCAGCGTAGTGGGGACAGGGACAGCTAACTATGGCTACACCTTC,CASSVVGTGTANYGYTF,NA,TRBV9,TRBD1,TRBJ1-2
TGTGCCAGCGGCAGGATTGGCGCTGAAGCTTTCTTT,CASGRIGAEAFF,NA,TRBV6-5,NA,TRBJ1-1
TGTGCCATCACCCCAGGACTCCCCGGATTTTACGAGCAGTACTTC,CAITPGLPGFYEQYF,NA,TRBV10-3,NA,TRBJ2-7
TGTGCCAGCAGGGTAGGAGGGACCGGGGAGCTGTTTTTT,CASRVGGTGELFF,NA,TRBV12-3/TRBV12-4,NA,TRBJ2-2
TGTGCCAGCAGCTTAGACAGGGCCGCTGAAGCTTTCTTT,CASSLDRAAEAFF,NA,TRBV11-2,NA,TRBJ1-1
TGTGCCAGCAGCTACAGACAGGGTCGTCAGCCCCAGCATTTT,CASSYRQGRQPQHF,NA,TRBV5-6,TRBD1,TRBJ1-5
TGTGCCACCAGTGAGGCGGGAGGCACCTACGAGCAGTACTTC,CATSEAGGTYEQYF,NA,TRBV24-1,TRBD2,TRBJ2-7
TGTGCCAGCAGCCCTGGGACAGGGGGCCATGGCTACACCTTC,CASSPGTGGHGYTF,NA,TRBV27,TRBD1,TRBJ1-2
TGCGCCAGCAGCTTGGACCCTAGGGCAGGGGGCACTAACTATGGCTACACCTTC,CASSLDPRAGGTNYGYTF,NA,TRBV5-1,TRBD1,TRBJ1-2
TGTGCCAGTTCTACCCGGAGCCCAGGGGAGACCCAGTACTTC,CASSTRSPGETQYF,NA,TRBV6-5,NA,TRBJ2-5
TGTGCCAGCAGCTTACGACCCGGGGATTCACCCCTCCACTTT,CASSLRPGDSPLHF,NA,TRBV5-6,NA,TRBJ1-6
TGCGCCAGCAGCCATAGACTGGATTTGGGGGAGCTGTTTTTT,CASSHRLDLGELFF,NA,TRBV4-1,NA,TRBJ2-2
TGTGCCAGCAGCTTAATCGTATGGTCCAGGGATGAAAAACTGTTTTTT,CASSLIVWSRDEKLFF,NA,TRBV7-6,NA,TRBJ1-4
TGTGCCAGCAGTGATCAAGCCACAGATACGCAGTATTTT,CASSDQATDTQYF,NA,TRBV6-4,NA,TRBJ2-3
TGTGCCAGCAGGGAACCGGGACTCGTTTTTAATGAGCAGTTCTTC,CASREPGLVFNEQFF,NA,TRBV28,NA,TRBJ2-1
TGTGCCAGCAGCTTATTCCAGGGATCGGGGGAGCTGTTTTTT,CASSLFQGSGELFF,NA,TRBV11-3,NA,TRBJ2-2
TGTGCCAGCAGCTCTCAACAGGGGCTTGGTGAAGCTTTCTTT,CASSSQQGLGEAFF,NA,TRBV7-2,TRBD1,TRBJ1-1
TGTGCCTGGATGTTAGCGGGAGGATCCTACGAGCAGTACTTC,CAWMLAGGSYEQYF,NA,TRBV30,TRBD2,TRBJ2-7
TGTGCCAGCAGTGTGATGCAGGGTGTACACAATGAGCAGTTCTTC,CASSVMQGVHNEQFF,NA,TRBV7-2,NA,TRBJ2-1
TGTGCCAGCGGCAAGGTGGGGGGGGACGAGCAGTACTTC,CASGKVGGDEQYF,NA,TRBV2,TRBD2,TRBJ2-7
TGTGCCAGCAGCCCGAGGGGACAGGGAAGTATTTCACCCCTCCACTTT,CASSPRGQGSISPLHF,NA,TRBV13,TRBD1,TRBJ1-6
TGTGCCAGCAGTGACTCACCCGGGAACACTGAAGCTTTCTTT,CASSDSPGNTEAFF,once,TRBV6-4,NA,TRBJ1-1